This T cell receptor (beta chain) was documented in a study of T cells after yellow fever vaccination. Study conclusions and caveats: The secondary response was weaker but peaked faster, day 5 versus 15.

Germline CDR1 is MNHEY and CDR2 is SVGEGT. The CDR3 sequence is 17 residues long. Trimming at V came to 2 bases and at J to 7 bases, leaving 12 bases not matched to a gene. They built TCR cDNA with 5'RACE template switching, a step that put in a universal primer site and UMIs. TCRdb re-called the 5' RACE reads with MiXCR, one entry per CDR3 protein. Altogether approximately 510,000 distinct CDR3 sequences are present, roughly a fifth being singletons, with the ten largest covering about a sixth. This clonotype occurred a few times. The antigen remains undetermined. This chain uses TRBV6-2 or TRBV6-3 with TRBJ2-1, with TRBD1 matching over 9 bases. The source was PBMCs, collected 21 days after the first yellow fever vaccination. The clonotype was recovered from a man aged 18 to 35 who received the YFV17D yellow fever vaccine. The CDR3 DNA reads TGTGCCAGCAGTTACGGCACCGGGACAGGGACGGGGAATGAGCAGTTCTTC. It specifies CASSYGTGTGTGNEQFF.